The 20 T cell receptor beta chains presented below share a single source sample, sequenced in a study of blood T cell repertoires in COVID-19. Assay: immunoSEQ multiplex PCR; the TCRdb copy retains only in-frame clones and omits some. The sample carries just under 50,000 clones, roughly 82% recorded once. Sequenced: peripheral blood. The receptors were sampled from a human donor in a cohort sampled during active COVID-19.

The CDR3 spells CASSSRTSPYEQYF. The CDR3 coding sequence is TGTGCCAGCAGCTCTCGGACTAGCCCCTACGAGCAGTACTTC. The chain employs TRBV7-2 and TRBJ2-7, with 8 bases fitting TRBD2. The germline gives CDR1 SGHTA, CDR2 FQGNSA. The CDR3 runs 14 residues. The J segment lost 2 bases and the V segment lost 4 bases, leaving 4 bases of the junction unmatched.

The chain uses TRBV25-1 and TRBJ1-6, with D possibly TRBD1 on 6 matching bases. The CDR3 is made up of 17 amino acids. Trimming stripped 0 bases from V and 0 bases from J, with 9 bases between. The germline gives CDR1 MGHDK, CDR2 SYGVNS. This CDR3 reads CASSEYTGSSYNSPLHF. The CDR3 nucleotides read TGTGCCAGCAGTGAATATACAGGGAGCTCCTATAATTCACCCCTCCACTTT.

The J gene is TRBJ1-2, the V gene TRBV28; D is uncertain. V was shortened by 5 bases and J by 3 bases, with 10 bases between the two germline ends. In germline, CDR1 is MDHEN, CDR2 SYDVKM. CDR3 length equals 13 residues. CDR3 DNA: TGTGCCAGCAGTACGGGGTACGACTATGGCTACACCTTC. Its translation: CASSTGYDYGYTF.

The chain uses TRBV10-1 and TRBJ1-5; maybe TRBD1 (5 bases). Trimming shortened V by 7 bases and J by 5 bases, and 21 bases separated the two germline ends. Germline values: CDR1 WNHNN, CDR2 SYGVQD (reference sequence). CDR3 length: 16 residues. The CDR3 nucleotides read TGCGCCAGCACCGAGTGGGGTTCAGGGTTGGATCAGCCCCAGCATTTT. This translates into CASTEWGSGLDQPQHF.

This clone was detected only a few times. The rearrangement uses TRBV2 and TRBJ1-2; TRBD1 matches 8 bases. Germline V gives CDR1 SNHLY, CDR2 FYNNEI. The CDR3 has 15 amino acids. Unmatched junction bases numbered 10, after V lost 3 bases and J lost 7 bases. CDR3 sequence: CASSDGQGARVGYTF. The CDR3 DNA reads as TGTGCCAGCAGTGATGGGCAGGGGGCGCGGGTTGGCTACACCTTC.

The gene calls are TRBV6-2 or TRBV6-3 and TRBJ2-7; TRBD1 matches at 7 bases. Germline-derived CDR1 and CDR2 are MNHEY and SVGEGT. Trimming took 6 bases from V and 5 from J; bases not matched to a gene: 10. The CDR3 sequence is 14 residues long. CDR3 bases: TGTGCCAGCAGCCCAGTAAAGACAGGGAACGAGCAGTACTTC. It codes for CASSPVKTGNEQYF.

The rearrangement links TRBV19 to TRBJ1-2, with 7 nucleotides matching TRBD1. CDR3 length equals 13 residues. Germline V gene lookup returns CDR1 LNHDA and CDR2 SQIVND (reference sequence). Trimming took 4 bases from V and 4 from J; bases not matched to a gene: 3. Written as DNA, the CDR3 is TGTGCCAGTAGTACTCGACAGGGCTATGGCTACACCTTC. Amino acids: CASSTRQGYGYTF.

The V call is TRBV3-1 (or the pseudogene TRBV3-2), the J call TRBJ1-1; 9 bases line up with TRBD1. The CDR3 spans 14 residues. V gave up 3 bases and J gave up 7 bases; unmatched junction bases: 6. CDR1 and CDR2 from the germline V gene are LGHDT and YNNKEL (reference sequence). The CDR3 DNA is TGTGCCAGCAGCCAGAGACAGGGGGAGGTTGAAGCTTTCTTT. This sequence encodes CASSQRQGEVEAFF.

The V and J genes are TRBV4-1 and TRBJ2-3; 7 bases are shared with TRBD2. The CDR3 is made up of 16 amino acids. From germline, CDR1 is MGHRA and CDR2 YSYEKL. V was pared by 1 base and J by 2 bases, with 6 bases of the junction left unmatched. CDR3 nucleotides: TGCGCCAGCAGCCAAGTCCGGGACTACGACACAGATACGCAGTATTTT. Its translation is CASSQVRDYDTDTQYF.

J is TRBJ1-1 and V is TRBV5-4, with 9 bases fitting TRBD1. Germline assignment: CDR1 SGHNT and CDR2 YYREEE (reference sequence). V gave up 0 bases and J gave up 9 bases; unmatched junction bases: 3. The CDR3 length is 13 residues. The CDR3 here is CASSLGGTGKAFF. The CDR3 bases are TGTGCCAGCAGCTTGGGAGGGACAGGGAAAGCTTTCTTT.

J is TRBJ2-7 and V is TRBV5-1, with TRBD2 matching over 14 bases. This CDR3 spans 19 amino acids. Germline CDR1 is SGHRS and CDR2 is YFSETQ. V shed 4 bases, J shed 1 base, and the junction held 13 bases outside the gene matches. CDR3 coding DNA: TGCGCCAGCAGCCTGGCAGCATCGGGACTAGCGGGAGAGTCCTACGAGCAGTACTTC. It is translated as CASSLAASGLAGESYEQYF.

V gene TRBV4-3 combines with J gene TRBJ2-7; 7 bases align to TRBD2. Looked up from germline, CDR1 is LGHNA and CDR2 is YSLEER. With V trimmed by 3 bases and J by 4 bases, 9 bases remained unmatched. The CDR3 is 15 residues long. CDR3 loop: CASSQDIAGDYEQYF. The CDR3 DNA follows: TGCGCCAGCAGCCAGGACATAGCGGGTGATTACGAGCAGTACTTC.

CDR3 DNA sequence: TGTGCCAGCAGCACCCGACTAGCTGGGAATGAGCAGTTCTTC. Translation: CASSTRLAGNEQFF. V is TRBV11-2 and J is TRBJ2-1; 7 bases match TRBD2. V was pared by 5 bases and J by 7 bases, with 8 bases of the junction left unmatched. The CDR3 length is 14 residues. Germline V CDR1 and CDR2: SGHAT, FQNNGV.

The chain has TRBV15 and TRBJ1-2, with 7 bases lining up with TRBD1. This CDR3 comprises 15 residues. From germline, CDR1 is LNHNV and CDR2 YYDKDF (reference sequence). V lost 4 bases to trimming and J lost 0 bases; unmatched junction nucleotides: 5. The CDR3 region is CATSKTGATNYGYTF. As DNA, the CDR3 is TGTGCCACCAGCAAAACAGGGGCCACTAACTATGGCTACACCTTC.

The DNA of the CDR3 is TGTGCCAGCAGTGTCCTTCCAGGGGGCTCGAATCAGCCCCAGCATTTT. It is translated as CASSVLPGGSNQPQHF. The chain carries TRBV6-1 and TRBJ1-5, with 8 nucleotides matching TRBD1. V lost 4 bases, J lost 4 bases, and 9 bases stayed unmatched. There are 16 residues in the CDR3. The germline gives CDR1 MNHNS, CDR2 SASEGT.

The J gene is TRBJ1-2, the V gene TRBV6-5, with 10 bases identical to TRBD1. The CDR3 contains 15 residues. After removal of 2 bases from V and 4 bases from J, the junction contained 4 bases not matched to a gene. Germline-derived CDR1 and CDR2 are MNHEY and SVGAGI. The CDR3 sequence is CASSYKTGGSYGYTF. CDR3 bases: TGTGCCAGCAGTTACAAGACAGGGGGCAGCTATGGCTACACCTTC.

The V and J genes are TRBV19 and TRBJ2-3; D might be TRBD2 (6 bases). Germline lookup yields CDR1 LNHDA and CDR2 SQIVND (reference sequence). The CDR3 consists of 16 residues. The V gene lost 5 bases and the J gene lost 1 base, with 16 bases spanning the gap. This CDR3 reads CASSSKTRRGTDTQYF. In DNA, the CDR3 is TGTGCCAGTAGTTCAAAGACTAGGCGCGGCACAGATACGCAGTATTTT.

The chain links TRBV11-2 to TRBJ2-1; TRBD2 matches at 12 bases. V was clipped by 2 bases and J by 7 bases; unmatched bases: 9. There are 17 residues in the CDR3. The germline V gene has CDR1 SGHAT and CDR2 FQNNGV. The CDR3 protein is CASSLIGLAGGQNEQFF. The CDR3 DNA follows: TGTGCCAGCAGCTTAATAGGGCTAGCGGGGGGGCAAAATGAGCAGTTCTTC.

This sequence joins TRBV7-9 and TRBJ2-4, with 8 bases identical to TRBD1. Germline V lookup: CDR1 SEHNR, CDR2 FQNEAQ (reference sequence). The CDR3 extends over 17 amino acids. V gave up 5 bases and J gave up 1 base; unmatched junction bases: 10. CDR3 in DNA: TGTGCCAGCAGCCTCGAGGACAGGGTGAACGCCAAAAACATTCAGTACTTC. It is translated as CASSLEDRVNAKNIQYF.

The rearrangement uses TRBV7-9 and TRBJ2-7, with TRBD1 identical over 9 bases. The CDR3 covers 14 residues. The germline CDR1 and CDR2 sequences are SEHNR and FQNEAQ (reference sequence). After removal of 5 bases from V and 6 bases from J, the junction contained 8 bases not matched to a gene. The CDR3 nucleotides read TGTGCCAGCAGCCTCCGGGACAGGGAGGGCGAGCAGTACTTC. This encodes CASSLRDREGEQYF.